What follows is one T cell receptor (beta chain) and its context. This sample was taken from a study of blood T cell repertoires in COVID-19. On the study more broadly: The analysed material was cDNA or gDNA that came from T cells, B-cell-depleted T cells, or PBMCs.

In the authors' workflow: Amplification with reference gene primers provided the estimates of nucleated cell counts. Assay used: immunoSEQ multiplex PCR; TCRdb lists only in-frame clones, some missing. The DNA was the basis for D and trimming; V, J and clone size are from that table. The table has some 30,000 clones, 65% to 90% seen once. Looked up from germline, CDR1 is MNHEY and CDR2 is SVGAGI. Trimming took 4 bases from V and 5 from J, leaving 9 bases between them. The CDR3 is 13 residues long. The sequenced material came from peripheral blood. The source of this sequence is a man aged 55 to 69 with active COVID-19. The chain uses TRBV6-5 and TRBJ1-5; D not certain. The CDR3 DNA reads TGTGCCAGCAGTTCCTCGCGGGATCAGCCCCAGCATTTT. Translation: CASSSSRDQPQHF.